This T cell receptor (beta chain) appears in the sequencing data of a study of blood T cell repertoires in COVID-19. Study summary: Researchers got acute and convalescent COVID-19 samples from the United States, Italy and Spain. T cells, B-cell-depleted T cells, or PBMCs provided the cDNA or gDNA that served as material.

This CDR3 is built from 20 residues. Germline CDR1 reads LGHNA; CDR2 reads YNFKEQ. V gave up 0 bases and J gave up 6 bases, with 28 bases separating them. The protocol was immunoSEQ multiplex PCR, while the TCRdb copy is restricted to in-frame clones and leaves out a portion. The table has under 250,000 clones, 70% to 90% seen once. Patients in Seattle were enrolled during active infection, then followed longitudinally. The source is a woman between 65 and 79 years old with COVID-19, enrolled during active disease. The genes are TRBV4-2 and TRBJ2-3, with D maybe TRBD2 (7 bases). Sample: peripheral blood. CDR3 in amino acids: CASSQDVERGLRGALDTQYF. The CDR3 DNA sequence: TGTGCCAGCAGCCAAGACGTTGAGCGGGGCCTTAGGGGGGCTCTTGATACGCAGTATTTT.